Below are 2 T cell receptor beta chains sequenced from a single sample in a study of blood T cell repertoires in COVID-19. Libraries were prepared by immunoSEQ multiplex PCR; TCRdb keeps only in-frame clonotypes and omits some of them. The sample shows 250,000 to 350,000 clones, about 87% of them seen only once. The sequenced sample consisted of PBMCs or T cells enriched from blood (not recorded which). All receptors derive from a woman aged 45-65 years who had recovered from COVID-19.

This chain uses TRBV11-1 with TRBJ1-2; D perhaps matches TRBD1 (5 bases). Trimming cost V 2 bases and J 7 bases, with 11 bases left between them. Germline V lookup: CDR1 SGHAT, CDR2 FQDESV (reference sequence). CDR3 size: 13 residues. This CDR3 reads CASSLRGSAGYTF. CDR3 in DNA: TGTGCCAGCAGCTTACGGGGGTCGGCTGGCTACACCTTC.

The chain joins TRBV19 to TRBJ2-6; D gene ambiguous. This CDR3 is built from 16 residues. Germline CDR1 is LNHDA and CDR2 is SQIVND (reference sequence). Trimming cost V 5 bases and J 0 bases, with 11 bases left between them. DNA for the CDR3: TGTGCCAGTAGTTCAGGCAGAATCTCTGGGGCCAACGTCCTGACTTTC. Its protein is CASSSGRISGANVLTF.